This T cell receptor beta chain was sequenced in a study of blood T cell repertoires in COVID-19. Per germline, CDR1 GTSNPN and CDR2 SVGIG (reference sequence). V was clipped by 5 bases and J by 1 base, with 16 bases between them. The CDR3 extends over 15 amino acids. Authors' analysis steps: Quantification of nucleated cells was approximated via reference gene primer amplification. Only in-frame clones appear in the TCRdb table, and some are missing; sequencing was by immunoSEQ multiplex PCR. V, J and clone size were drawn from that table, and D and trimming were deduced from the DNA. This sample has under 300,000 clones; around 90% occur once, and the top ten carry roughly 7.8%.

The chain recombines TRBV30 with TRBJ2-3; D is possibly TRBD1 (6 bases). This TCR was sampled from a man in his 60s who had recovered from COVID-19. Sequencing input: peripheral blood. The chain's CDR3 is CAWSPGVAGTDTQYF. CDR3 sequence (DNA): TGTGCCTGGTCCCCAGGGGTTGCTGGCACAGATACGCAGTATTTT.